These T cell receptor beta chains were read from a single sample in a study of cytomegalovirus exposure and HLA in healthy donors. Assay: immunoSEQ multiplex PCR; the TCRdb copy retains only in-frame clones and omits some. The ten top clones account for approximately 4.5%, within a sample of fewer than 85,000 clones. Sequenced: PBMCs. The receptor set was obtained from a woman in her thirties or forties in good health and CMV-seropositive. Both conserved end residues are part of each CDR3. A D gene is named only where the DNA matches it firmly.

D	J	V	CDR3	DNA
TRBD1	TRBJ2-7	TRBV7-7	CASSLTPGQGPYEQYF	TGTGCTAGCAGCTTAACACCGGGACAGGGTCCCTACGAGCAGTACTTC
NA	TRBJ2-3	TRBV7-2	CASSFQGSTDTQYF	TGTGCCAGCAGCTTTCAGGGCTCCACAGATACGCAGTATTTT
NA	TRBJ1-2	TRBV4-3	CASSQDHGGASIIPYGYTF	TGCGCCAGCAGCCAAGATCACGGGGGGGCCAGCATAATCCCCTATGGCTACACCTTC
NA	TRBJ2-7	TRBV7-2	CASSVRNSYERYF	TGTGCCAGCAGTGTACGTAATTCCTACGAGCGGTACTTC
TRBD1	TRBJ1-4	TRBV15	CATGTENEKLFF	TGTGCCACCGGGACAGAAAATGAAAAACTGTTTTTT
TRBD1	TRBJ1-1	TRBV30	CAGGVGTVGLMNTEAFF	TGTGCAGGGGGCGTCGGGACAGTTGGCCTCATGAACACTGAAGCTTTCTTT
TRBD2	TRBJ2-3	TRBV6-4	CASSLGGVTDTQYF	TGTGCCAGCAGTCTCGGGGGGGTCACAGATACGCAGTATTTT
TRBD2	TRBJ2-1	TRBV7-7	CASSLAWTSGRHEQFF	TGTGCTAGCAGCTTAGCCTGGACTAGCGGGAGGCATGAGCAGTTCTTC
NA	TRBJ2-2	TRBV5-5	CASSLGSQANTGELFF	TGTGCCAGCAGCTTGGGGTCTCAGGCTAACACCGGGGAGCTGTTTTTT
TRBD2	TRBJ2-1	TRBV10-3	CAISDLGGRTVDEQFF	TGTGCCATCAGTGACCTGGGGGGGAGGACCGTCGATGAGCAGTTCTTC
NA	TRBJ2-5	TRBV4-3	CASSQFVNQETQYF	TGCGCCAGCAGCCAATTCGTAAATCAAGAGACCCAGTACTTC
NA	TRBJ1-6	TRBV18	CASSPPTNQNSPLHF	TGTGCCAGCTCACCACCTACAAACCAGAATTCACCCCTCCACTTT
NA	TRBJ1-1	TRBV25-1	CASSDRRDTEAFF	TGTGCCAGCTCTGACCGGAGGGACACTGAAGCTTTCTTT
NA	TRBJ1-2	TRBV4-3	CASSQEGGVIANYGYTF	TGCGCCAGCAGCCAAGAGGGGGGGGTGATAGCTAACTATGGCTACACCTTC
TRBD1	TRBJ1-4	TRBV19	CASTKDRERANEKLFF	TGTGCCAGCACTAAGGACAGGGAGCGAGCTAATGAAAAACTGTTTTTT
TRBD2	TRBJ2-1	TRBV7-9	CASSLVAGGYNEQFF	TGTGCCAGCAGCTTAGTTGCGGGGGGGTACAATGAGCAGTTCTTC
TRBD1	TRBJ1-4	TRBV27	CASSLRAVPGQGDTGSEKLFF	TGTGCCAGCAGCCTTCGGGCCGTACCGGGACAGGGGGATACAGGTAGCGAAAAACTGTTTTTT
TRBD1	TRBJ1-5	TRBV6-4	CASSAQGAGNQPQHF	TGTGCCAGCAGCGCACAGGGGGCCGGCAATCAGCCCCAGCATTTT
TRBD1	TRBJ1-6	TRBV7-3	CASSLDRDSPLHF	TGTGCCAGCAGCCTAGACAGGGACTCACCCCTCCACTTT
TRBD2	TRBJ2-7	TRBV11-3	CASSPEGRDEQYF	TGTGCCAGCAGCCCAGAGGGGAGGGATGAGCAGTACTTC
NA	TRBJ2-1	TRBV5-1	CASSLADEQFF	TGCGCCAGCAGCTTGGCAGATGAGCAGTTCTTC
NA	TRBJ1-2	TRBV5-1	CASSLAIGSAYGYTF	TGCGCCAGCAGCTTGGCCATCGGCAGCGCTTATGGCTACACCTTC
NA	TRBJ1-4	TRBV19	CASSPYRSGKLFF	TGTGCCAGTAGTCCCTACAGAAGTGGAAAACTGTTTTTT
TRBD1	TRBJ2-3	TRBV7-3	CASSWGTGVTDTQYF	TGTGCCAGCAGTTGGGGGACAGGGGTCACAGATACGCAGTATTTT
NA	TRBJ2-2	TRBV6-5	CASSEDPTTGELFF	TGTGCCAGCAGTGAAGACCCGACAACCGGGGAGCTGTTTTTT
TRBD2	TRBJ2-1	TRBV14	CASSQEGTSGSYNEQFF	TGTGCCAGCAGCCAAGAGGGGACTAGCGGATCCTACAATGAGCAGTTCTTC
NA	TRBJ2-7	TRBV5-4	CASSADRTVYEQYF	TGTGCCAGCAGCGCTGACAGGACCGTGTATGAGCAGTACTTC
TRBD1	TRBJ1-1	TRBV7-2	CAGSSNPGGVGSTEAFF	TGTGCCGGCAGCTCCAATCCAGGGGGCGTCGGAAGCACTGAAGCTTTCTTT
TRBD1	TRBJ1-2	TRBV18	CASSPIFGQGADGYTF	TGTGCCAGCTCACCCATCTTTGGACAGGGGGCTGATGGCTACACCTTC
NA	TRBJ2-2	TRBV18	CASSPYTGELFF	TGTGCCAGCTCACCCTACACCGGGGAGCTGTTTTTT
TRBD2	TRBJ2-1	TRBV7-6	CAGSSGSYNEQFF	TGTGCCGGCTCTAGCGGGAGTTACAATGAGCAGTTCTTC
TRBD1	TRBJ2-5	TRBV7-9	CASRGQGETQYF	TGTGCCAGCAGAGGACAGGGGGAGACCCAGTACTTC
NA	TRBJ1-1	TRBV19	CASIEEGGRWTEAFF	TGTGCCAGTATCGAGGAGGGGGGGCGTTGGACTGAAGCTTTCTTT